Shown below are 2 T cell receptor beta chains from a single sample sequenced in a study of blood T cell repertoires in COVID-19 (dated by TCRdb to the early 2020s). The library was obtained by the immunoSEQ multiplex PCR assay. Entries here come from immuneACCESS through TCRdb and include only in-frame sequences with V and J called. Some clones fail to appear in such tables; in the studies checked, an unresolved V gene covers under half of the shortfall, and the cause of the remainder is unknown. This sample comprises roughly 60,000 clones, roughly 80% of them detected only once. The ten largest account for roughly a tenth of the sample. The sequenced sample was peripheral blood. The receptors originated from a man aged 45 to 65 with COVID-19, enrolled during active disease.

This chain joins TRBV9 and TRBJ2-2; D is perhaps TRBD2 (5 bases). From germline, CDR1 is SGDLS and CDR2 YYNGEE. Trimming shortened V by 3 bases and J by 5 bases, and 11 bases separated the two germline ends. The CDR3 covers 14 residues. The CDR3 DNA sequence: TGTGCCAGCAGCGCCGGGGTAGGGACCGGGGAGCTGTTTTTT. This sequence encodes CASSAGVGTGELFF.

This sequence joins TRBV5-7 and TRBJ2-5; D remains unclear. TRBV5-7 is an open reading frame, and its role is uncertain. The CDR3 totals 13 residues. V dropped 0 bases and J dropped 3 bases, with 6 bases sitting between them. This chain's CDR3 is CASSLDPEETQYF. The CDR3 DNA follows: TGTGCCAGCAGCTTGGATCCCGAAGAGACCCAGTACTTC.